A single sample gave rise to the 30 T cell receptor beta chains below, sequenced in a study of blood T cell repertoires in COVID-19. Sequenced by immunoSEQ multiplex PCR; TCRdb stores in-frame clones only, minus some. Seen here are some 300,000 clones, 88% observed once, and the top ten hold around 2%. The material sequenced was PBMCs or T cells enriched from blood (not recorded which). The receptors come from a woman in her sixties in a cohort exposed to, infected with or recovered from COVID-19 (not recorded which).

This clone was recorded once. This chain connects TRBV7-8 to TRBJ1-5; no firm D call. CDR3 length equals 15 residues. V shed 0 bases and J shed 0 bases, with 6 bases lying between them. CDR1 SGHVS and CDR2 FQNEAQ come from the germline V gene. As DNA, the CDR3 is TGTGCCAGCAGCTTAGCTACGGTTAGCAATCAGCCCCAGCATTTT. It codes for CASSLATVSNQPQHF.

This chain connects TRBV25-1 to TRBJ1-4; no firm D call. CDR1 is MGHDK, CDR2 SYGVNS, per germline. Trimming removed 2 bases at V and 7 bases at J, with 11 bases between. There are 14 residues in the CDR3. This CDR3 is CASSEGGGSEKLFF. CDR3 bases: TGTGCCAGCAGTGAAGGTGGAGGGAGTGAAAAACTGTTTTTT.

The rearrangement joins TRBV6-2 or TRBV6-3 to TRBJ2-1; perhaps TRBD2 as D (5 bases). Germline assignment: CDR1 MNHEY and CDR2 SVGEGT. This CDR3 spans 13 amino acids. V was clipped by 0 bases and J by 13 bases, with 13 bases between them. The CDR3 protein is CASSYSTGSGQFF. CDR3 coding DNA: TGTGCCAGCAGTTACTCGACGGGGTCCGGACAGTTCTTC.

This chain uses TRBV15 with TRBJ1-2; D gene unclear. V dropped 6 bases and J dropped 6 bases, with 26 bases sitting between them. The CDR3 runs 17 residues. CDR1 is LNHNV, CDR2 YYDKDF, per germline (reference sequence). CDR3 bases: TGTGCCACCAGTCCCGGAGGGTGGAGGGTTGGAAGGGATGGCTACACCTTC. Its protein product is CATSPGGWRVGRDGYTF.

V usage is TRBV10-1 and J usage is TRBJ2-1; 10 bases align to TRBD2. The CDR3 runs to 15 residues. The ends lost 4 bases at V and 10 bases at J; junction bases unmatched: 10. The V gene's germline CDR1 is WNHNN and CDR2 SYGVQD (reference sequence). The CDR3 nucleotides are TGCGCCAGCAGTGTGTCACCTAGCGGGAGCGGGGAGCAGTTCTTC. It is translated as CASSVSPSGSGEQFF.

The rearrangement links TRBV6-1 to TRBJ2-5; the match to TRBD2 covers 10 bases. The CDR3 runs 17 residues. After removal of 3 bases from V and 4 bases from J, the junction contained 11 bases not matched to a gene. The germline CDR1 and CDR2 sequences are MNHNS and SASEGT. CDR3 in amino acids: CASSELGASGSGETQYF. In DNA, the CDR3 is TGTGCCAGCAGTGAGCTAGGGGCTAGCGGGAGTGGAGAGACCCAGTACTTC.

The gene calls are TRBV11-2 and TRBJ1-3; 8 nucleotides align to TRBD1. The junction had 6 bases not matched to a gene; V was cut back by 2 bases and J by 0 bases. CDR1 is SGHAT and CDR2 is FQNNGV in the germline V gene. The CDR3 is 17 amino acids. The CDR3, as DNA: TGTGCCAGCAGCTTACCGAGACAGGGGAGCTCTGGAAACACCATATATTTT. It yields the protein CASSLPRQGSSGNTIYF.

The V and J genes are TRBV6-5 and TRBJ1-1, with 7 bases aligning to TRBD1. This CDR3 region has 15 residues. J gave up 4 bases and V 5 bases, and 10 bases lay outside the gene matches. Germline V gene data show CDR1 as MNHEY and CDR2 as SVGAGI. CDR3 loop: CASSNDRAGTTEAFF. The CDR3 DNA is TGTGCCAGCAGTAATGACAGGGCGGGAACCACTGAAGCTTTCTTT.

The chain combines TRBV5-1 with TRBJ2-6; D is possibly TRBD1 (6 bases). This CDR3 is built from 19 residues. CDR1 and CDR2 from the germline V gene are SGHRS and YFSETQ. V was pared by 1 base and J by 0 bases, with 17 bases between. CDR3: CASSLLGQGLHSGANVLTF. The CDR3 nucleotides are TGCGCCAGCAGCTTGCTTGGGCAGGGGCTCCACTCTGGGGCCAACGTCCTGACTTTC.

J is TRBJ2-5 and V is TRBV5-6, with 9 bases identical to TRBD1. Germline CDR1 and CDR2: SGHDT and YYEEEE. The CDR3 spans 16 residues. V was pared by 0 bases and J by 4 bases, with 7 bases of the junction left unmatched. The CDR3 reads CASSLEGTGHGETQYF. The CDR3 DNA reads TGTGCCAGCAGCTTGGAAGGGACAGGGCACGGAGAGACCCAGTACTTC.

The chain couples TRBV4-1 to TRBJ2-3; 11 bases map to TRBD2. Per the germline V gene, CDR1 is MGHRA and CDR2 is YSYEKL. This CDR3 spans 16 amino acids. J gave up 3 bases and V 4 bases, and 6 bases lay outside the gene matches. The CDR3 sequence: CASSPSPSGRTDTQYF. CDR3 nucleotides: TGCGCCAGCAGCCCTTCTCCTAGCGGGAGGACAGATACGCAGTATTTT.

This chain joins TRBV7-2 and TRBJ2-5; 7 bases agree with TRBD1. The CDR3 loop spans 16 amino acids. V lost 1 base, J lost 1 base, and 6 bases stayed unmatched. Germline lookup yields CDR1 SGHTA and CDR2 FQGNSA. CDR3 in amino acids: CASSLGQGGGQETQYF. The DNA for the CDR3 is TGTGCCAGCAGCTTAGGACAGGGTGGGGGCCAAGAGACCCAGTACTTC. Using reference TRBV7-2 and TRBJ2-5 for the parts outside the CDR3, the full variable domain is GAGVSQSPSNKVTEKGKDVELRCDPISGHTALYWYRQSLGQGLEFLIYFQGNSAPDKSGLPSDRFSAERTGGSVSTLTIQRTQQEDSAVYLCASSLGQGGGQETQYFGPGTRLLVL.

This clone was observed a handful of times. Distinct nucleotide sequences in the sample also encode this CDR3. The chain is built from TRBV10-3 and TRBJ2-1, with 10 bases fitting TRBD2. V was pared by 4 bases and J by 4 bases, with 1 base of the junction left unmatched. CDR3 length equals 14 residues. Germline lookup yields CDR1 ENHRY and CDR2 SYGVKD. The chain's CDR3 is CAISGTSGYNEQFF. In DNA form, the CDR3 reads TGTGCCATCAGTGGGACTAGCGGATACAATGAGCAGTTCTTC.

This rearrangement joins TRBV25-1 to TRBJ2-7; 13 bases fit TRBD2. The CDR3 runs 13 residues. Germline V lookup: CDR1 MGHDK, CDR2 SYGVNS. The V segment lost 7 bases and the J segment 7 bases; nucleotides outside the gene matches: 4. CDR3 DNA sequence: TGTGCCAGCACACTAGCGGGAGGGGGAGAGCAGTACTTC. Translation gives CASTLAGGGEQYF.

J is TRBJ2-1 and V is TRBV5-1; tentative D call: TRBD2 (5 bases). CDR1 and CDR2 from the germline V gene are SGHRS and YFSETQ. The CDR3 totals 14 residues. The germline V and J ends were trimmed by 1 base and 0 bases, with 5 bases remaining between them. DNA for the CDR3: TGCGCCAGCAGCTTGACTAGCTCCTACAATGAGCAGTTCTTC. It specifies CASSLTSSYNEQFF.

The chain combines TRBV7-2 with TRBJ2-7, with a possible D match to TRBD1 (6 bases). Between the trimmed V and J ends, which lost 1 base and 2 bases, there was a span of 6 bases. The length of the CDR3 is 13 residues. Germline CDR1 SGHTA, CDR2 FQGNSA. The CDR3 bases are TGTGCCAGCAGCTTAGAGGGGGCCTACGAGCAGTACTTC. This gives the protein CASSLEGAYEQYF.

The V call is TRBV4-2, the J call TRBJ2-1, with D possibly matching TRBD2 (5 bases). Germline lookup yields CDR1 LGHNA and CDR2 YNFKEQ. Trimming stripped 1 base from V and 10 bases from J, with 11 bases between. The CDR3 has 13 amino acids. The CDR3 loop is CASSQGAGSEQFF. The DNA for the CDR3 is TGTGCCAGCAGCCAAGGGGCGGGTTCGGAGCAGTTCTTC.

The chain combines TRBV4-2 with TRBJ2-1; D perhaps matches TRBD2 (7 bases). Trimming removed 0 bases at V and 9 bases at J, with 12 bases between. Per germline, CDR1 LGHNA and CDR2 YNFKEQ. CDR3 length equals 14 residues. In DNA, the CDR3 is TGTGCCAGCAGCCAAGATGCGGGGGCGGGTGAGCAGTTCTTC. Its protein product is CASSQDAGAGEQFF.

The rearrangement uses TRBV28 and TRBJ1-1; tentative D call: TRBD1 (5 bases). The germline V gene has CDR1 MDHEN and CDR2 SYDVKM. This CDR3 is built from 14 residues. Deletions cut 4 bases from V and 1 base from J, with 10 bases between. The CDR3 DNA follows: TGTGCCAGCAGTTCACAGGAAGCGAACACTGAAGCTTTCTTT. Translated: CASSSQEANTEAFF. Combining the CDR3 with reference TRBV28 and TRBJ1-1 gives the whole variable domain DVKVTQSSRYLVKRTGEKVFLECVQDMDHENMFWYRQDPGLGLRLIYFSYDVKMKEKGDIPEGYSVSREKKERFSLILESASTNQTSMYLCASSSQEANTEAFFGQGTRLTVV.

The CDR3 DNA reads as TGTGCCTGGAGTCTCCCACTAGCGGGAGGATACAATGAGCAGTTCTTC. Translation: CAWSLPLAGGYNEQFF. The chain combines TRBV30 with TRBJ2-1, with 12 bases matching TRBD2. V lost 2 bases and J lost 4; bases outside the gene matches: 6. From germline, CDR1 is GTSNPN and CDR2 SVGIG (reference sequence). This CDR3 has 16 amino acids.

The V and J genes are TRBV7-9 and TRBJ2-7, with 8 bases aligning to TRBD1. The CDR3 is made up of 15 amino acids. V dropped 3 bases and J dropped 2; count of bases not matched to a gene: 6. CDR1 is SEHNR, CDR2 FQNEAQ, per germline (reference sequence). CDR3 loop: CASSFTDRATYEQYF. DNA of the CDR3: TGTGCCAGCAGCTTCACGGACAGGGCAACCTACGAGCAGTACTTC.

The CDR3 sequence is CASSLVGGRKETQYF. The CDR3 region has the DNA TGCGCCAGCAGCTTGGTTGGCGGGAGGAAAGAGACCCAGTACTTC. V gene TRBV5-1 combines with J gene TRBJ2-5; 8 bases are shared with TRBD2. Trimming took 0 bases from V and 3 from J; bases not matched to a gene: 4. Looked up from germline, CDR1 is SGHRS and CDR2 is YFSETQ. The CDR3 contains 15 residues. The full variable domain, completed using reference TRBV5-1 and TRBJ2-5, is KAGVTQTPRYLIKTRGQQVTLSCSPISGHRSVSWYQQTPGQGLQFLFEYFSETQRNKGNFPGRFSGRQFSNSRSEMNVSTLELGDSALYLCASSLVGGRKETQYFGPGTRLLVL.

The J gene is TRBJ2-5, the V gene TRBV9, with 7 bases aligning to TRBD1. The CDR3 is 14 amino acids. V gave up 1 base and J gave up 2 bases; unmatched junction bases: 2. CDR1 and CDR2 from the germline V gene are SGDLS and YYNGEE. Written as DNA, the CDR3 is TGTGCCAGCAGCGTAAGGGACAGACAAGAGACCCAGTACTTC. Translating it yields CASSVRDRQETQYF. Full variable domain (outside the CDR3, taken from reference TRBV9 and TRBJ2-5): DSGVTQTPKHLITATGQRVTLRCSPRSGDLSVYWYQQSLDQGLQFLIQYYNGEERAKGNILERFSAQQFPDLHSELNLSSLELGDSALYFCASSVRDRQETQYFGPGTRLLVL.

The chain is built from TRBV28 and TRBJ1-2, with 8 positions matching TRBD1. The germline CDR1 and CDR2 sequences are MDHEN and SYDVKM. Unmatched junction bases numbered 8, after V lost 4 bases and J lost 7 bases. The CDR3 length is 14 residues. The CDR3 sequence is CASSSQGGGPGYTF. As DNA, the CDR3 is TGTGCCAGCAGTTCACAGGGGGGAGGACCTGGCTACACCTTC.

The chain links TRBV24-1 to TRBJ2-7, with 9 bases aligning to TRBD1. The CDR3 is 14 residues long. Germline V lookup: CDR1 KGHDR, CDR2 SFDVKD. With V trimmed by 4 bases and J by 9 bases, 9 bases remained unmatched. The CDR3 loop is CATSEPGQGRPQYF. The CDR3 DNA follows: TGTGCCACCAGTGAGCCCGGACAGGGGAGACCGCAGTACTTC.

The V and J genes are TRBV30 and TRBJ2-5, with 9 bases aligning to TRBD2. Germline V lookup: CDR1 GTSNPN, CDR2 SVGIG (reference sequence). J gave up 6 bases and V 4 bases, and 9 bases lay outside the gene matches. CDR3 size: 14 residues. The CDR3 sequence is CAWNPGTSLKTQYF. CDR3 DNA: TGTGCCTGGAACCCCGGGACTAGCCTGAAGACCCAGTACTTC.

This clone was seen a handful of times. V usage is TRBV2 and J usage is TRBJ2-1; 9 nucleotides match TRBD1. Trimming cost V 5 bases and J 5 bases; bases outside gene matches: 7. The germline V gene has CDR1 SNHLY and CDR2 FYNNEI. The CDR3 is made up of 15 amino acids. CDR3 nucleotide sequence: TGTGCCAGCAGTTCGGGACAGGGAAAGAACAATGAGCAGTTCTTC. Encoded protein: CASSSGQGKNNEQFF.

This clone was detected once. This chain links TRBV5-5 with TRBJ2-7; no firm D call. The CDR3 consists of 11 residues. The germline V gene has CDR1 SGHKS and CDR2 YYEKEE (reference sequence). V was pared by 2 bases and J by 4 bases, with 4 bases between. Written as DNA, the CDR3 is TGTGCCAGCAGCTTTCTTTACGAGCAGTACTTC. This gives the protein CASSFLYEQYF. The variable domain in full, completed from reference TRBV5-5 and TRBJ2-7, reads DAGVTQSPTHLIKTRGQQVTLRCSPISGHKSVSWYQQVLGQGPQFIFQYYEKEERGRGNFPDRFSARQFPNYSSELNVNALLLGDSALYLCASSFLYEQYFGPGTRLTVT.

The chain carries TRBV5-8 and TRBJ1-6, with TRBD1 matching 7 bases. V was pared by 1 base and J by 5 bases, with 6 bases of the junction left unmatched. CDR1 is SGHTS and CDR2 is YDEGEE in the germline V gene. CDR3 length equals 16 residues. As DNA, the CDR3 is TGTGCCAGCAGCTTGAAGGGGGCCGCTAATAATTCACCCCTCCACTTT. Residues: CASSLKGAANNSPLHF.

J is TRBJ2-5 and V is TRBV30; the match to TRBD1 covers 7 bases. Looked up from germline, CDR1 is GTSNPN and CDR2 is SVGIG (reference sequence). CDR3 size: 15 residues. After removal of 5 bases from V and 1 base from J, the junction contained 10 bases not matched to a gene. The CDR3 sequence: CAWAQGPRGQETQYF. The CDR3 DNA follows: TGTGCCTGGGCACAGGGGCCACGGGGCCAAGAGACCCAGTACTTC.